The entry below gives a single T cell receptor (beta chain) sequence along with its context. It lacks a known antigen. Base qualities were left out, and no much larger clone turns up one base away. TCRbeta CDR3 regions were amplified from genomic DNA using the immunoSEQ Assay, a bias-controlled multiplex PCR. The study's own analysis went as follows. The number of nucleated cells in each sample was estimated from the amplification of reference gene primers within the assay. To quantify the absolute abundance of each unique TCRbeta CDR3 rearrangement, sequence reads were collapsed and filtered. For each sample, productive Simpson clonality was calculated as the square root of Simpson's diversity index over productive rearrangements. TCRdb re-hosts the immuneACCESS table, in-frame sequences only. Its copies lack some clones; in the studies checked, an unresolved V gene accounts for under half of them, and the cause for the rest is not known. The V and J calls and clone size were taken over from that table, and D and trimming were inferred from the DNA. Here the sample has approximately 360,000 clones; about 87% occur a single time. The ten largest clones represent approximately 1.9% of the sample.

These data are taken from a study of blood T cell repertoires in COVID-19 (dated by TCRdb to 2020 to 2022). Looking at the study overall: For ImmuneRACE Cohort 3, a participant was defined as recovered based on two consecutive negative NP/OP PCR tests, clearance by a healthcare professional, or resolution of symptoms. Collaborator samples came from the United States, Italy and Spain and covered acute and convalescent phases of COVID-19. Deeply sampled blood TCRbeta repertoires from subjects exposed to, actively infected with, or recovered from COVID-19 were included in the dataset. A de-identified subject ID, COVID-19 status, age in years and sex were almost always included in the sample metadata. HLA class I and class II types, where available, came from metadata supplied by the sample provider rather than from assay-based typing. The samples were drawn from the first 160 participants of the ongoing ImmuneRACE study and from 950 to 1,500 subjects provided by 6 global collaborators. The repertoires were released in a freely available public database meant as a resource for research on the immune response to SARS-CoV-2. The material from the prospective study consisted of cDNA or gDNA derived from T cells, B-cell-depleted T cells, or PBMCs.

Here is what the overall study found, with its caveats: The quantity of clinical and demographic metadata differed by source and by participant and was supplied without curation.

Participants in the prospective study were aged roughly 18 to 89 years, lived in under 30 United States geographic areas, and enrolled through a virtual design. To assign participants to cohorts, the prospective study relied on clinical history that participants themselves reported in a screening survey and a study questionnaire. Mobile phlebotomists in the prospective study collected whole blood, serum and a nasopharyngeal or oropharyngeal swab from every participant. Over a roughly 2-month period, participants in the prospective study had the option of providing additional blood draws and questionnaires. Prospective study blood samples were shipped either frozen or at room temperature before DNA extraction. The clonotype was recovered from a man in his forties in a cohort exposed to, infected with or recovered from COVID-19 (not recorded which). Material for sequencing was PBMCs or T cells enriched from blood (not recorded which).

DNA sequence: TGTGCCAGCACCAAGGGACAGGGCCAGAACTATGGCTACACCTTC. Its protein reads: CASTKGQGQNYGYTF. Recombination connected TRBV6-5 to TRBJ1-2; TRBD1 lines up with 9 middle nucleotides. Reading the germline V gene gives CDR1 MNHEY and CDR2 SVGAGI. Reading from cysteine to phenylalanine, the CDR3 counts 15 amino acids. This entry keeps only the CDR3 DNA: 45 bases, framed from base 1. The junction shows trimming of 7 bases on V and 2 bases on J, and the gene matches do not reach 8 bases of it.